What follows describes a single TCR beta chain. Its antigen is as yet unknown. The sample originates from a study of graft-versus-host responses after intestinal transplantation. About the research overall: Recipients received multivisceral, liver-intestinal, or isolated intestinal transplants. Anti-thymocyte globulin induction was given to all recipients, followed by tacrolimus and steroids for 3 to 4 years.

V shed 0 bases and J shed 4 bases, with 8 bases lying between them. CDR3 length: 14 residues. Germline V lookup: CDR1 SGHVS, CDR2 FNYEAQ. General study points: Recipient marrow showed GvH clones, some seen first in ileum or blood. Allograft graft-versus-host to host-versus-graft clonal ratios ran high in patients with graft-donor T cell macrochimerism.

Sequencing was performed with immunoSEQ multiplex PCR; in TCRdb, only in-frame clones are kept and a portion is missing. The repertoire holds approximately 130,000 clones, with 85% to 95% as singletons. Here the sequenced sample was unstimulated CD4+ T cells sorted from spleen or lymph node cells, taken before intestinal transplant. V usage is TRBV7-6 and J usage is TRBJ2-3, with a tentative D call TRBD2 (6 bases). This receptor was identified in a human donor who received an intestinal transplant. Here the CDR3 DNA reads TGTGCCAGCAGCTTAGCGGAGGGGCCAGATACGCAGTATTTT. Translated, it gives CASSLAEGPDTQYF. Using reference TRBV7-6 and TRBJ2-3 for the parts outside the CDR3, the full variable domain is GAGVSQSPRYKVTKRGQDVALRCDPISGHVSLYWYRQALGQGPEFLTYFNYEAQQDKSGLPNDRFSAERPEGSISTLTIQRTEQRDSAMYRCASSLAEGPDTQYFGPGTRLTVL.